Each of the 23 T cell receptor beta chains below was sequenced from the same sample in a study of cytomegalovirus exposure and HLA in healthy donors. 60 Vbeta and 13 Jbeta primers were used in PCR. Sequencing used immunoSEQ multiplex PCR; TCRdb keeps in-frame clones, though not all of them. The data contain about 160,000 clones, roughly 77% of them singletons. Sequenced: PBMCs. The receptors here all came from a man aged 25 to 45 in good health and CMV-seropositive.

The chain combines TRBV5-4 with TRBJ2-2; TRBD2 agrees at 7 bases. CDR1 and CDR2 (germline): SGHNT, YYREEE (reference sequence). The J segment lost 3 bases and the V segment lost 3 bases, leaving 14 bases of the junction unmatched. The CDR3 sequence is 18 residues long. Here the CDR3 reads CASSSYTTAGFYTGELFF. CDR3 DNA: TGTGCCAGCAGCTCCTACACTACAGCGGGATTCTACACCGGGGAGCTGTTTTTT.

This clone was recorded only once. The chain joins TRBV5-1 to TRBJ2-5; a weak D match, TRBD2 (5 bases). CDR1 is SGHRS, CDR2 YFSETQ, per germline. The ends were cut back, 4 bases at V and 4 bases at J, with 11 bases in the middle. The CDR3 consists of 13 residues. The CDR3 protein is CASSSSELETQYF. CDR3 bases: TGCGCCAGCAGCAGTAGCGAGTTAGAGACCCAGTACTTC.

This clone was counted between two and nine times. The chain joins TRBV27 to TRBJ2-2; D is unclear. Germline CDR1 reads MNHEY; CDR2 reads SMNVEV (reference sequence). The V gene lost 6 bases and the J gene lost 2 bases, with 7 bases spanning the gap. The CDR3 spans 13 residues. The CDR3 loop reads CASRPTNTGELFF. The CDR3 DNA sequence: TGTGCCAGCAGGCCTACCAACACCGGGGAGCTGTTTTTT.

The CDR3 loop is CASSFSGESYEQYF. CDR3 nucleotide sequence: TGTGCCAGCAGCTTCTCAGGGGAGTCCTACGAGCAGTACTTC. The chain recombines TRBV7-2 with TRBJ2-7; D may be TRBD1 (6 bases). Trimming shortened V by 3 bases and J by 1 base, and 10 bases separated the two germline ends. CDR1 is SGHTA, CDR2 FQGNSA, per germline. This CDR3 spans 14 amino acids.

The rearrangement joins TRBV7-6 to TRBJ2-1; 12 bases map to TRBD1. The CDR3 contains 17 residues. The ends lost 5 bases at V and 2 bases at J; junction bases unmatched: 7. Germline loops: CDR1 SGHVS, CDR2 FNYEAQ. The CDR3 spells CASSTGTGGAAYNEQFF. The DNA of the CDR3 is TGTGCCAGCAGCACTGGGACAGGGGGCGCGGCCTACAATGAGCAGTTCTTC.

This chain connects TRBV10-3 to TRBJ2-7, with a tentative D call TRBD2 (6 bases). V was trimmed by 7 bases and J by 3 bases, leaving 10 bases between them. In germline, CDR1 is ENHRY, CDR2 SYGVKD. The length of the CDR3 is 12 residues. The CDR3 protein is CAINGGNYEQYF. CDR3 sequence (DNA): TGTGCCATCAACGGAGGGAACTACGAGCAGTACTTC.

This clone has just one count. The chain is built from TRBV6-6 and TRBJ2-7; TRBD1 might be the D (6 bases). V dropped 5 bases and J dropped 4 bases, with 18 bases sitting between them. There are 15 residues in the CDR3. The germline V gene has CDR1 MNHNY and CDR2 SVGAGI (reference sequence). CDR3 sequence (DNA): TGTGCCAGCAGTGGCCCGGGACACCAAACTTACGAGCAGTACTTC. Its translation is CASSGPGHQTYEQYF.

The chain uses TRBV5-1 and TRBJ2-5; D possibly corresponds to TRBD2 (6 bases). CDR1 and CDR2 from the germline V gene are SGHRS and YFSETQ. This CDR3 contains 18 residues. V lost 0 bases, J lost 7 bases, and 25 bases lay in between. CDR3 in DNA: TGCGCCAGCAGCTTGGTATGGGAGGAGAGTAGCGGACCTTGGACCCAGTACTTC. Translation: CASSLVWEESSGPWTQYF.

The chain has TRBV29-1 and TRBJ2-3, with D maybe TRBD1 (6 bases). Per the germline V gene, CDR1 is SQVTM and CDR2 is ANQGSEA. Between the trimmed V and J ends, which lost 7 bases and 2 bases, there was a span of 16 bases. The CDR3 is 14 amino acids. The CDR3 sequence: CSDRTGTITDTQYF. In DNA form, the CDR3 reads TGCAGCGACCGGACCGGGACAATCACAGATACGCAGTATTTT.

This chain uses TRBV30 with TRBJ2-5, with 7 bases that match TRBD2. Germline V gene sequence: CDR1 GTSNPN, CDR2 SVGIG (reference sequence). The ends lost 3 bases at V and 1 base at J; junction bases unmatched: 5. The CDR3 is 14 amino acids. CDR3 DNA: TGTGCCTGGAGGGGGTGGGGGGGCCAAGAGACCCAGTACTTC. It encodes CAWRGWGGQETQYF. The complete variable domain, with remaining parts taken from reference TRBV30 and TRBJ2-5, reads SQTIHQWPATLVQPVGSPLSLECTVEGTSNPNLYWYRQAAGRGLQLLFYSVGIGQISSEVPQNLSASRPQDRQFILSSKKLLLSDSGFYLCAWRGWGGQETQYFGPGTRLLVL.

V usage is TRBV7-6 and J usage is TRBJ1-4; D is perhaps TRBD1 (5 bases). The ends were cut back, 5 bases at V and 0 bases at J, with 16 bases in the middle. Germline values: CDR1 SGHVS, CDR2 FNYEAQ. The CDR3 has 17 amino acids. CDR3 protein: CASSLLGRGATNEKLFF. CDR3 sequence (DNA): TGTGCCAGCAGCCTCTTGGGACGGGGGGCAACTAATGAAAAACTGTTTTTT.

This clone was counted a few times. V gene TRBV4-1 combines with J gene TRBJ1-5; 7 nucleotides line up with TRBD1. The V and J ends lost 0 bases and 7 bases, in that order; junction bases with no gene match: 6. The germline V gene encodes CDR1 MGHRA and CDR2 YSYEKL. CDR3 length: 15 residues. CDR3 amino acids: CASSQEMTGNQPQHF. CDR3 nucleotide sequence: TGCGCCAGCAGCCAAGAGATGACAGGGAACCAGCCCCAGCATTTT.

This clone was recorded only once. The V gene is TRBV6-5, the J gene TRBJ2-2; D possibly corresponds to TRBD1 (5 bases). This CDR3 region has 14 residues. Trimming removed 0 bases at V and 3 bases at J, with 5 bases between. Germline CDR1 MNHEY, CDR2 SVGAGI. The CDR3 region is CASSYSGDTGELFF. The CDR3 DNA follows: TGTGCCAGCAGTTACTCAGGGGACACCGGGGAGCTGTTTTTT.

The chain combines TRBV21-1 with TRBJ1-2; TRBD1 reflects the table's D call only, with no check against the DNA. TRBV21-1 is flagged as a pseudogene. The CDR3 length is 15 residues. The CDR3 region has the DNA TGTGCCAGCAGCCGCCAGGGTGGCCTCGGCTATGGCTACACCTTC. Residues: CASSRQGGLGYGYTF.

The chain joins TRBV6-6 to TRBJ2-1; D perhaps matches TRBD1 (6 bases). The germline V and J ends were trimmed by 8 bases and 2 bases, with 10 bases remaining between them. CDR1 MNHNY and CDR2 SVGAGI come from the germline V gene (reference sequence). This CDR3 is built from 13 residues. The CDR3 region is CASSWTAYNEQFF. The DNA of the CDR3 is TGTGCCAGCTCCTGGACAGCCTACAATGAGCAGTTCTTC.

This chain joins TRBV11-2 and TRBJ1-2; D is uncertain. Per the germline V gene, CDR1 is SGHAT and CDR2 is FQNNGV. The CDR3 is 13 amino acids. The V gene lost 4 bases and the J gene lost 4 bases, with 10 bases spanning the gap. CDR3 loop: CASSSLAAYGYTF. The CDR3 DNA sequence: TGTGCCAGCAGCTCCCTAGCAGCCTATGGCTACACCTTC.

This clone was detected only a few times. The CDR3 here is CASSPQQGSTEAFF. The DNA of the CDR3 is TGTGCCAGCTCACCTCAACAGGGAAGCACTGAAGCTTTCTTT. The V gene is TRBV18, the J gene TRBJ1-1; tentative D call: TRBD1 (6 bases). The germline gives CDR1 KGHSH, CDR2 LQKENI. Trimming shortened V by 3 bases and J by 4 bases, and 12 bases separated the two germline ends. This CDR3 has 14 amino acids.

The genes are TRBV28 and TRBJ2-3, with TRBD2 matching over 8 bases. Germline CDR1 MDHEN, CDR2 SYDVKM. This CDR3 has 15 amino acids. V lost 5 bases, J lost 2 bases, and 6 bases stayed unmatched. CDR3 region: CASSGRGANTDTQYF. The CDR3, as DNA: TGTGCCAGCAGTGGGCGGGGGGCAAACACAGATACGCAGTATTTT.

The chain is built from TRBV5-1 and TRBJ1-4; the D gene is possibly TRBD1 (5 bases). The CDR3 is made up of 14 amino acids. V gave up 1 base and J gave up 5 bases, with 9 bases separating them. Per germline, CDR1 SGHRS and CDR2 YFSETQ. CDR3 nucleotides: TGCGCCAGCAGCTTGTCGACAGCCAATGAAAAACTGTTTTTT. Translation: CASSLSTANEKLFF.

This clone was seen a single time. The V gene is TRBV5-1, the J gene TRBJ2-1; 8 bases map to TRBD2. CDR1 and CDR2 from the germline V gene are SGHRS and YFSETQ. J was trimmed by 7 bases and V by 0 bases; bases with no gene match: 9. CDR3 length equals 16 residues. The CDR3: CASSLDPAAGGNEQFF. As DNA, the CDR3 is TGCGCCAGCAGCTTGGATCCCGCGGCGGGGGGTAATGAGCAGTTCTTC.

On this clone itself: One end of the junction varies from germline; a read error may be responsible. This chain joins TRBV12-5 and TRBJ2-2, with 9 bases lining up with TRBD1. CDR1 and CDR2 (germline): LGHNT, FRNRAP. The CDR3 extends over 14 amino acids. CDR3 region: CASGRTGAPGELLF. DNA of the CDR3: TGTGCTAGTGGACGGACAGGGGCCCCCGGGGAGCTGCTTTTT.

This chain connects TRBV5-4 to TRBJ1-1, with 12 bases matching TRBD1. The CDR3 extends over 19 amino acids. The J segment lost 4 bases and the V segment lost 0 bases, leaving 13 bases of the junction unmatched. The germline V gene has CDR1 SGHNT and CDR2 YYREEE (reference sequence). Here the CDR3 DNA reads TGTGCCAGCAGCTTGGAAGTTGGTCCCGGGACAGGGGGCTCCACTGAAGCTTTCTTT. Its protein product is CASSLEVGPGTGGSTEAFF. Full variable domain (missing parts from reference TRBV5-4 and TRBJ1-1): ETGVTQSPTHLIKTRGQQVTLRCSSQSGHNTVSWYQQALGQGPQFIFQYYREEENGRGNFPPRFSGLQFPNYSSELNVNALELDDSALYLCASSLEVGPGTGGSTEAFFGQGTRLTVV.

This clone was recorded only once. The CDR3 region has the DNA TGTGCCTGGAGTGTAGTGGGTAGGGACAACCCTTACAATGAGCAGTTCTTC. Protein sequence: CAWSVVGRDNPYNEQFF. The V and J genes are TRBV30 and TRBJ2-1; a weak D match, TRBD1 (6 bases). The V and J ends lost 0 bases and 4 bases respectively, with 19 bases between them. Germline V gene lookup returns CDR1 GTSNPN and CDR2 SVGIG (reference sequence). This CDR3 contains 17 residues.